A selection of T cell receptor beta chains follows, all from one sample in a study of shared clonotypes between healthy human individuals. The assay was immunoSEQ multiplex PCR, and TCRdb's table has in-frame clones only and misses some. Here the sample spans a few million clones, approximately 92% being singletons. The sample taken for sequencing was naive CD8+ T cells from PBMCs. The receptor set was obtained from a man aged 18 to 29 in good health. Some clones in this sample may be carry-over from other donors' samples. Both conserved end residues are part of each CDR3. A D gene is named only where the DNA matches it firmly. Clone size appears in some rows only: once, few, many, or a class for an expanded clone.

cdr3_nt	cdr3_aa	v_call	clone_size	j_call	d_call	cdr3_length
TGTGCCACCAGCAGAGATCGGGACGGCCTGAACACTGAAGCTTTCTTT	CATSRDRDGLNTEAFF	TRBV15	-	TRBJ1-1	-	16
TGTGCCAGCAGTGAATTGTCCGGGACAGGGGCAATGTTGGCCAAAAACATTCAGTACTTC	CASSELSGTGAMLAKNIQYF	TRBV2	once	TRBJ2-4	TRBD1	20
TGTGCCAGCAGCTTAGTAGTACTAGCGGGAGGGTCCTACGAGCAGTACTTC	CASSLVVLAGGSYEQYF	TRBV7-6	-	TRBJ2-7	TRBD2	17
TGTGCCAGCAGTGGTGTGACAGGCTACTCCTACAATGAGCAGTTCTTC	CASSGVTGYSYNEQFF	TRBV2	-	TRBJ2-1	-	16
TGTGCCAGCAGTTACTGGTCTCTCCCCCTGAATGAGCAGTTCTTC	CASSYWSLPLNEQFF	TRBV6-5	-	TRBJ2-1	-	15
TGTGCCAGCAGCGTGGACAGGGGGGAGAATCAGCCCCAGCATTTT	CASSVDRGENQPQHF	TRBV5-4	-	TRBJ1-5	TRBD1	15
TGTGCCAGCAGTATGGACTGGAGCTACGAGCAGTACTTC	CASSMDWSYEQYF	TRBV5-4	-	TRBJ2-7	-	13
TGTGCCAGCAGTGACGGGTGTGTCCAGGGCCCCTACGAGCAGTACTTC	CASSDGCVQGPYEQYF	TRBV6-4	-	TRBJ2-7	-	16
TGTGCCAGCAGCCCCCGGCCCCCCCACGAGCAGTACTTC	CASSPRPPHEQYF	TRBV7-9	-	TRBJ2-7	-	13
TGTGCCAGCAGCCTAGACAGCTACGAGCAGTACTTC	CASSLDSYEQYF	TRBV13	once	TRBJ2-7	-	12
TGTGCCAGCAGTTTTTACAGGGGTGAAGCTTTCTTT	CASSFYRGEAFF	TRBV28	-	TRBJ1-1	TRBD1	12
TGTGCCAGCAGCGTAGAAGAAGGGACCCAGTACTTC	CASSVEEGTQYF	TRBV9	-	TRBJ2-5	-	12
TGTGCCAGTTGGCGGACAGGGTTGTCCTACGAGCAGTACTTC	CASWRTGLSYEQYF	TRBV19	-	TRBJ2-7	TRBD1	14
TGTGCCAGCAGCGAAACAGGGAGCTACGAGCAGTACTTC	CASSETGSYEQYF	TRBV5-4	-	TRBJ2-7	-	13
TGTGCCAGCAGTGAAAACAGAAAATTCTACGAGCAGTACTTC	CASSENRKFYEQYF	TRBV6-1	-	TRBJ2-7	-	14
TGTGCCATCAGTGAGTCAATCACGGGCAACACTGAAGCTTTCTTT	CAISESITGNTEAFF	TRBV10-3	-	TRBJ1-1	-	15
TGTGCCAGCAGCGTAGGACTCCTGGGCGAGCAGTACTTC	CASSVGLLGEQYF	TRBV9	-	TRBJ2-7	-	13
TGTGCCAGCAGTGAAGTGGGCTGGGGAGGGCTGCGAGAGACCCAGTACTTC	CASSEVGWGGLRETQYF	TRBV6-1	-	TRBJ2-5	TRBD2	17
TGCAGCGTTGTTTCGGGGAATGGCTACACCTTC	CSVVSGNGYTF	TRBV29-1	-	TRBJ1-2	-	11
TGTGCCAGAAGCCTGACCTCCGACGGAAGAAAGGACACTGAAGCTTTCTTT	CARSLTSDGRKDTEAFF	TRBV5-3	-	TRBJ1-1	-	17
TGTGCCAGCAGCGGACAGCGGTGGGACGAGCAGTACTTC	CASSGQRWDEQYF	TRBV5-6	-	TRBJ2-7	-	13
TGTGCCAGCAGCTTAATGGGACTAGCGGGGTACAATGAGCAGTTCTTC	CASSLMGLAGYNEQFF	TRBV11-2	-	TRBJ2-1	TRBD2	16
TGTGCCAGCTGGAGACAGGTTTTCCCAGATACGCAGTATTTT	CASWRQVFPDTQYF	TRBV6-1	-	TRBJ2-3	-	14
TGTGCCAGCAGTTACGGGGGTAGGGGGTCCTACAATGAGCAGTTCTTC	CASSYGGRGSYNEQFF	TRBV6-6	-	TRBJ2-1	-	16
TGTGCCAGCAACCTCGCTAGCGGGAGATACGAGCAGTACTTC	CASNLASGRYEQYF	TRBV7-9	-	TRBJ2-7	TRBD2	14
TGTGCCAGCAGCGCCAAACCCAGGGCAATCCTTTACGAGCAGTACTTC	CASSAKPRAILYEQYF	TRBV21-1	-	TRBJ2-7	-	16
TGTGCCAGCAGTTTAGAGGAGCGGGAGTTGGGTAATGAGCAGTTCTTC	CASSLEERELGNEQFF	TRBV28	-	TRBJ2-1	TRBD2	16
TGCGCCAGCAGCTTGGAAGGAATCGAGCAGTACTTC	CASSLEGIEQYF	TRBV5-1	-	TRBJ2-7	-	12
TGCGCCAGCAGCCAACGGTACCAGGCTGCATCCTACGAGCAGTACTTC	CASSQRYQAASYEQYF	TRBV4-1	-	TRBJ2-7	-	16
TGTGCCAGCAGTGTAGCGGGAGGGCCGGGCAATGAGCAGTTCTTC	CASSVAGGPGNEQFF	TRBV6-4	-	TRBJ2-1	TRBD2	15
TGTGCCATCAGTGAACTGACAAGTTCTGAAGCTTTCTTT	CAISELTSSEAFF	TRBV10-3	-	TRBJ1-1	-	13
TGTGCCAGCTCACGGGACAGCATCTCCTACGAGCAGTACTTC	CASSRDSISYEQYF	TRBV18	-	TRBJ2-7	TRBD1	14
TGTGCCAGCAGCATCCACAGGGGCCGGACACACGAGCAGTACTTC	CASSIHRGRTHEQYF	TRBV5-6	-	TRBJ2-7	TRBD1	15
TGTGCCAGCAGCGGTCCAGGGACACCCATTCCAGATACGCAGTATTTT	CASSGPGTPIPDTQYF	TRBV2	-	TRBJ2-3	-	16
TGTGCCAGCAGCCGGGACAGGGCCGCCTACGAGCAGTACTTC	CASSRDRAAYEQYF	TRBV5-4	-	TRBJ2-7	TRBD1	14
TGTGCCAGCAGCCCAACACGCTTGACAGGGGGCTATGGCTACACCTTC	CASSPTRLTGGYGYTF	TRBV27	once	TRBJ1-2	TRBD1	16
TGTGCCAGCAGCCGTAGGACAGGGATATACCAAGAGACCCAGTACTTC	CASSRRTGIYQETQYF	TRBV11-3	-	TRBJ2-5	TRBD1	16
TGTGCCATCAGCCCCCCGGGAAACAATGAGCAGTTCTTC	CAISPPGNNEQFF	TRBV10-3	-	TRBJ2-1	-	13
TGTGCTAGTGGTTTGGGCTACTACGAGCAGTACTTC	CASGLGYYEQYF	TRBV12-5	-	TRBJ2-7	-	12
TGTGCCAGCAGCTCCCCGGGACAGGGGTTTTACGAGCAGTACTTC	CASSSPGQGFYEQYF	TRBV7-2	-	TRBJ2-7	TRBD1	15
TGTGCCACCTCCGGGACAGGGTATAATGAAAAACTGTTTTTT	CATSGTGYNEKLFF	TRBV19	-	TRBJ1-4	TRBD1	14
TGTGCCAGTAGTATGACCCGAGGGTGGACTGAAGCTTTCTTT	CASSMTRGWTEAFF	TRBV19	-	TRBJ1-1	-	14
TGTGCCAGCAGTTTACCCGCCTCGACAGTCCAAGAGACCCAGTACTTC	CASSLPASTVQETQYF	TRBV28	-	TRBJ2-5	-	16
TGTGCCAGCAGCTTAGGCAGGCCTATCGAGCAGTACTTC	CASSLGRPIEQYF	TRBV11-2	-	TRBJ2-7	-	13
TGTGCCAGTAGTATGACCAGGGTAAATCAGCCCCAGCATTTT	CASSMTRVNQPQHF	TRBV19	once	TRBJ1-5	-	14
TGTGCCAGCAGTTTACCAAGGGAAAACCCAAAACGGGATACGCAGTATTTT	CASSLPRENPKRDTQYF	TRBV28	-	TRBJ2-3	-	17
TGTGCCAGCAGCTGGACAACCGGGACTAGACCCGTTTTGATGAACGAGCAGTACTTC	CASSWTTGTRPVLMNEQYF	TRBV7-9	-	TRBJ2-7	TRBD2	19
TGTGCCAGCAGCGACCGGGGTAGCGGAGAAGAGACCCAGTACTTC	CASSDRGSGEETQYF	TRBV9	-	TRBJ2-5	-	15
TGTGCCAGCAGCTCCACGGGGGCCGGTATTGATACGCAGTATTTT	CASSSTGAGIDTQYF	TRBV7-3	-	TRBJ2-3	-	15
TGTGCCAGCACCCGGACGAGCTCCTACAATGAGCAGTTCTTC	CASTRTSSYNEQFF	TRBV27	-	TRBJ2-1	-	14
TGTGCCAGCAGCTTGGGACCTACTGGGGAGCAGTACTTC	CASSLGPTGEQYF	TRBV7-6	-	TRBJ2-7	-	13
TGCGCCAGCAGCTCCGGGACGACCACTGAAGCTTTCTTT	CASSSGTTTEAFF	TRBV4-1	-	TRBJ1-1	-	13
TGTGCCACGCGGGACAGGGACTACGAGCAGTACTTC	CATRDRDYEQYF	TRBV15	-	TRBJ2-7	TRBD1	12